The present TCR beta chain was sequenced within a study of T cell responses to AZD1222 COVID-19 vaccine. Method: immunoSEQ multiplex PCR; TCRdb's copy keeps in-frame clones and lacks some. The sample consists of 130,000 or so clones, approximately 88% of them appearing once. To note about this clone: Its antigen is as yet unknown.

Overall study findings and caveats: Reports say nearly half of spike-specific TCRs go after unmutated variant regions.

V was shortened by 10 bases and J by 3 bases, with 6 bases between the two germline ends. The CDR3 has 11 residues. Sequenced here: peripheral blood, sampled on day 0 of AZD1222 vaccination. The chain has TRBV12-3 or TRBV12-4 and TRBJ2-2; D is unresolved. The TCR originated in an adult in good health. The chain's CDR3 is CANLYTGELFF. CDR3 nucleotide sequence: TGTGCCAACCTGTACACCGGGGAGCTGTTTTTT.